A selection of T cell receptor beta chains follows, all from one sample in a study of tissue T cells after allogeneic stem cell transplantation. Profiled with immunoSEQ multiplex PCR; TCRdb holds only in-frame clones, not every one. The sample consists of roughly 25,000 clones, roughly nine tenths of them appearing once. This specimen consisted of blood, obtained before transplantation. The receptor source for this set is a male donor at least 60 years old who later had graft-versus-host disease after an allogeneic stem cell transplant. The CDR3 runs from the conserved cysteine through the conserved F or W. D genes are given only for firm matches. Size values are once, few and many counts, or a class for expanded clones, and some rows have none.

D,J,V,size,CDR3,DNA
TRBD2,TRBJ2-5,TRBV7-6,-,CASSLGGAQYF,TGTGCCAGCAGCTTGGGGGGGGCCCAGTACTTC
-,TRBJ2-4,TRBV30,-,CAWSSDWASKNIQYF,TGTGCCTGGAGCTCCGATTGGGCCTCCAAAAACATTCAGTACTTC
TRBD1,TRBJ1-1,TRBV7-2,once,CASSLAGQGTAEAFF,TGTGCCAGCAGCTTAGCGGGACAGGGTACGGCTGAAGCTTTCTTT
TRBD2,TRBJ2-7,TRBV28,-,CASLTLGGGEQYF,TGTGCCAGCCTCACATTAGGCGGGGGAGAGCAGTACTTC
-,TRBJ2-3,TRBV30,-,CAWSDIQRVTDTQYF,TGTGCCTGGAGCGACATACAAAGGGTCACAGATACGCAGTATTTT
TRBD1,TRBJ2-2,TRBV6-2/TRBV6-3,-,CASSSRTGGAVGELFF,TGTGCCAGCAGTTCCCGGACAGGGGGCGCGGTCGGGGAGCTGTTTTTT
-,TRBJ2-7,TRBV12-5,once,CASGLEGTVSYEQYF,TGTGCTAGTGGTTTGGAGGGGACGGTGTCCTACGAGCAGTACTTC
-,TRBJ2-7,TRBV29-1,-,CSVDLGVGNEQYF,TGCAGCGTTGACTTAGGGGTGGGGAACGAGCAGTACTTC
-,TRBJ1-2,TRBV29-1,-,CTTSGYTF,TGCACCACAAGTGGCTACACCTTC
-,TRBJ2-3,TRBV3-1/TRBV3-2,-,CASSRNLINGDTQYF,TGTGCCAGCAGCCGAAATCTAATAAACGGGGATACGCAGTATTTT
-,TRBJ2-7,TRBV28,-,CASSLYGYEQYF,TGTGCCAGCAGTTTATACGGCTACGAGCAGTACTTC
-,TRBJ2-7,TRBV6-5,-,CASDSYKQYF,TGTGCCAGCGATAGCTACAAGCAGTACTTC
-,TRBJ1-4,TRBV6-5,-,CASRQNEKLFF,TGTGCCTCCCGGCAAAATGAAAAACTGTTTTTT
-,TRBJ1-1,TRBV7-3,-,CASSRGTLNTEAFF,TGTGCCAGCAGCCGGGGGACATTGAACACTGAAGCTTTCTTT
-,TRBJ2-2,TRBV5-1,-,CASSAPGTNTGELFF,TGCGCCAGCAGCGCCCCCGGGACGAACACCGGGGAGCTGTTTTTT
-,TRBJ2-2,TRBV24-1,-,CATSDQIGELFF,TGTGCCACCAGTGACCAAATAGGGGAGCTGTTTTTT
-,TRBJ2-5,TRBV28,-,CASSLHRERETQYF,TGTGCCAGCAGTTTACACAGGGAGAGGGAGACCCAGTACTTC
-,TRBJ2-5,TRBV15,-,CATSRDPRQETQYF,TGTGCCACCAGCAGAGACCCGCGGCAAGAGACCCAGTACTTC
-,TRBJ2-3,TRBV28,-,CASTRAGGTDTQYF,TGTGCCAGCACGAGGGCAGGGGGGACAGATACGCAGTATTTT
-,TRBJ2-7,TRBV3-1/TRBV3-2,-,CASSQVYEQYF,TGTGCCAGCAGCCAAGTGTACGAGCAGTACTTC
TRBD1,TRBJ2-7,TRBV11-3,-,CASSLGDSEHKNF,TGTGCCAGCAGCTTGGGGGACAGCGAGCACAAGAACTTC
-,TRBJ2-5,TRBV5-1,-,CASSPSQETQYF,TGCGCCAGCAGCCCATCTCAAGAGACCCAGTACTTC
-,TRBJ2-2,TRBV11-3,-,CATQGSAGELFF,TGTGCCACTCAGGGTTCGGCCGGGGAGCTGTTTTTT
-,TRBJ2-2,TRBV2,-,CASRLDTTGELFF,TGTGCCAGCAGGTTGGATACTACCGGGGAGCTGTTTTTT
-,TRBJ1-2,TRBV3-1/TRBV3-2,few,CASSNNRGYGYTF,TGTGCCAGCAGCAATAATCGGGGTTATGGCTACACCTTC
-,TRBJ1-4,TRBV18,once,CASSPTTVFEKLFF,TGTGCCAGCTCACCGACGACTGTATTTGAAAAACTGTTTTTT
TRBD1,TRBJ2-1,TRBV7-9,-,CASSLQGANEQFF,TGTGCCAGCAGCTTACAGGGGGCCAATGAGCAGTTCTTC
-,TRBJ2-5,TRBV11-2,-,CASSLGTRGYQETQYF,TGTGCCAGCAGCTTAGGGACAAGGGGGTACCAAGAGACCCAGTACTTC
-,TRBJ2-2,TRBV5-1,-,CASSLAWTGGHTGELFF,TGCGCCAGCAGCTTGGCTTGGACAGGAGGGCACACCGGGGAGCTGTTTTTT
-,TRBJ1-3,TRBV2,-,CASSEIRGEYTIYF,TGTGCCAGCAGTGAAATCAGGGGAGAGTACACCATATATTTT
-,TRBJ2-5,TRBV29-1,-,CSYRGARGTQYF,TGCAGCTATCGGGGGGCGCGAGGGACCCAGTACTTC
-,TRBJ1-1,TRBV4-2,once,CASSQEDTIRGTEAFF,TGTGCCAGCAGCCAAGAAGATACAATTCGCGGCACTGAAGCTTTCTTT
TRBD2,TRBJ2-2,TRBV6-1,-,CASSETSGGPNTGELFF,TGTGCCAGCAGTGAGACTAGCGGGGGGCCGAACACCGGGGAGCTGTTTTTT
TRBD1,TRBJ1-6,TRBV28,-,CASSLPGQGILNSPLHF,TGTGCCAGCAGTTTACCGGGACAGGGCATTTTAAATTCACCCCTCCACTTT
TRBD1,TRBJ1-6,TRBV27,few,CASSLRQGISSYNSPLHF,TGTGCCAGCAGTTTAAGACAGGGGATAAGCTCCTATAATTCACCCCTCCACTTT
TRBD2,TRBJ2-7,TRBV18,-,CASSQTSGAYEQYF,TGTGCCAGCTCTCAGACTAGCGGGGCCTACGAGCAGTACTTC
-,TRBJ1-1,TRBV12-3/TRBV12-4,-,CASSFQANTEAFF,TGTGCCAGCAGTTTCCAAGCCAACACTGAAGCTTTCTTT
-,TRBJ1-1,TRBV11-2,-,CASDVGLNTEAFF,TGTGCCAGCGACGTAGGGCTTAACACTGAAGCTTTCTTT
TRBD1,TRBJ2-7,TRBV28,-,CASSFPGGEYEQYF,TGTGCCAGCAGTTTCCCAGGGGGAGAATACGAGCAGTACTTC
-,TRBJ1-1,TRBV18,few,CASSPPAGNRAEAFF,TGTGCCAGCTCACCACCGGCAGGAAATAGGGCTGAAGCTTTCTTT
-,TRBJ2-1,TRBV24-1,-,CATSDGVDNEQFF,TGTGCCACCAGTGACGGGGTGGACAATGAGCAGTTCTTC
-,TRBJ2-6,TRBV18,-,CASSPRTPSGANVLTF,TGTGCCAGCTCACCAAGGACGCCCTCTGGGGCCAACGTCCTGACTTTC
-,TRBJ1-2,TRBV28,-,CASSLPGPNYGYTF,TGTGCCAGCAGTTTGCCTGGTCCTAACTATGGCTACACCTTC
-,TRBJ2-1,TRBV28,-,CASKSGGGYNEQFF,TGTGCCAGCAAAAGCGGTGGAGGATACAATGAGCAGTTCTTC
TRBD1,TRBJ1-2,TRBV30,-,CAWSVQGYGYTF,TGTGCCTGGAGTGTACAGGGGTATGGCTACACCTTC
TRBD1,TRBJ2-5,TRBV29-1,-,CSVGTGPQETQYF,TGCAGCGTTGGGACAGGTCCCCAAGAGACCCAGTACTTC
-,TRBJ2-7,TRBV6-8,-,CASSSGGGDPYEQYF,TGTGCCAGCAGTTCCGGAGGGGGGGACCCTTACGAGCAGTACTTC
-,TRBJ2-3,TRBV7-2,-,CASSLERGGQYF,TGTGCCAGCAGCTTAGAGAGGGGGGGGCAGTATTTT
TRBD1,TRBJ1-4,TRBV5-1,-,CASSLVQGATNEKLFF,TGCGCCAGCAGCTTGGTCCAGGGGGCAACTAATGAAAAACTGTTTTTT
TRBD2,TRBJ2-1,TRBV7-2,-,CANSGALNNEQFF,TGTGCCAATAGCGGGGCCCTAAACAATGAGCAGTTCTTC
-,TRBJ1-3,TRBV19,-,CASSIEGSSGNTIYF,TGTGCCAGTAGTATAGAGGGCAGCTCTGGAAACACCATATATTTT